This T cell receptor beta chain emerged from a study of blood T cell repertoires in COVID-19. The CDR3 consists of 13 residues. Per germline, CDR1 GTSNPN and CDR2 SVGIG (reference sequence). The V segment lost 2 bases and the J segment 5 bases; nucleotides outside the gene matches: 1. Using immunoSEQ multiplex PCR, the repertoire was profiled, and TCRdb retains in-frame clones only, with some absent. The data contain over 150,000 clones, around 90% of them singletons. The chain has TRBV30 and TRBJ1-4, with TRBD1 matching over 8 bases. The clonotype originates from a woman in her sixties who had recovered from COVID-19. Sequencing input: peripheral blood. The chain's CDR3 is CAWSRQGNEKLFF. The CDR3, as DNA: TGTGCCTGGAGTCGACAGGGGAATGAAAAACTGTTTTTT.